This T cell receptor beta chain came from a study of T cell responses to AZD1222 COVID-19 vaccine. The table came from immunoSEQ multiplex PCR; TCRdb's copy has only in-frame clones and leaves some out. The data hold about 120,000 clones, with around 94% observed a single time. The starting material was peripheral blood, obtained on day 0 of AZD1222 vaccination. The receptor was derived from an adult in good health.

The CDR3 spells CASSPELVANTGELFF. The CDR3 DNA follows: TGTGCCAGCTCACCAGAACTAGTGGCGAACACCGGGGAGCTGTTTTTT. The chain links TRBV18 to TRBJ2-2; possibly TRBD2 for D (5 bases). Germline CDR1 is KGHSH and CDR2 is LQKENI. This CDR3 is built from 16 residues. V lost 2 bases and J lost 0, with 10 bases in between.